What follows are 5 T cell receptor beta chains derived from one specimen sequenced in a study of T cell repertoires in cytomegalovirus infection. TCRdb analysed the reads with MiXCR anew, one entry per CDR3 protein. The sample has about 770,000 distinct CDR3 sequences, just under 30% seen once. Antigen specificity for these receptors is unknown. Source: cultured CD8+ T cells from PBMCs, taken from culture after CMV antigen stimulation. The receptors were sampled from a human donor in good health (CMV status not recorded). Some clones in this sample may be carry-over from other donors' samples.

The chain is built from TRBV6-2 or TRBV6-3 and TRBJ1-1, with 8 bases that match TRBD1. J was trimmed by 6 bases and V by 2 bases; bases with no gene match: 5. The CDR3 contains 14 residues. The germline CDR1 and CDR2 sequences are MNHEY and SVGEGT. CDR3 bases: TGTGCCAGCAGTTACGCAGGGGGCTTCGCTGAAGCTTTCTTT. Protein product: CASSYAGGFAEAFF.

This chain links TRBV7-6 with TRBJ2-7; D might be TRBD2 (5 bases). This CDR3 has 12 residues. V gave up 1 base and J gave up 6 bases, with 7 bases separating them. Looked up from germline, CDR1 is SGHVS and CDR2 is FNYEAQ. CDR3 nucleotide sequence: TGTGCCAGCAGCTTAGAGGAGGTCGAGCAGTACTTC. It encodes CASSLEEVEQYF. Based on the CDR3 plus reference TRBV7-6 and TRBJ2-7, the full variable domain is GAGVSQSPRYKVTKRGQDVALRCDPISGHVSLYWYRQALGQGPEFLTYFNYEAQQDKSGLPNDRFSAERPEGSISTLTIQRTEQRDSAMYRCASSLEEVEQYFGPGTRLTVT.

The V gene is TRBV7-8, the J gene TRBJ1-5; no definite D call. The CDR3 covers 16 residues. V was trimmed by 3 bases and J by 0 bases, leaving 12 bases between them. Germline V lookup: CDR1 SGHVS, CDR2 FQNEAQ. The CDR3 DNA reads as TGTGCCAGCAGCTTGATCGGCACCTATAGCAATCAGCCCCAGCATTTT. This encodes CASSLIGTYSNQPQHF.

This clonotype was seen at least ten times. The chain links TRBV14 to TRBJ2-3, with a possible D match to TRBD2 (5 bases). V lost 3 bases to trimming and J lost 4 bases, with 8 bases between them. The CDR3 is made up of 13 amino acids. CDR1 SGHDN and CDR2 FVKESK come from the germline V gene. CDR3 DNA: TGTGCCAGCAGCCAGGGGAGCGCAGATACGCAGTATTTT. Translating it yields CASSQGSADTQYF.

The V call is TRBV7-9, the J call TRBJ2-5; 8 nucleotides agree with TRBD2. Germline V gene sequence: CDR1 SEHNR, CDR2 FQNEAQ (reference sequence). The CDR3 is 15 residues long. V lost 2 bases to trimming and J lost 1 base; unmatched junction nucleotides: 3. CDR3 residues: CASSLKGLAQETQYF. The DNA for the CDR3 is TGTGCCAGCAGCTTAAAAGGACTAGCCCAAGAGACCCAGTACTTC.